Below, 16 T cell receptor beta chains from the same sample are listed, as sequenced in a study of cytomegalovirus exposure and HLA in healthy donors. PCR primers comprised 60 Vbeta and 13 Jbeta primers. Method: immunoSEQ multiplex PCR; TCRdb's copy keeps in-frame clones and lacks some. The table includes about 120,000 clones, roughly 80% detected once. The specimen sequenced was PBMCs. These receptors came from a male donor in good health and CMV-seronegative.

This clone was observed a handful of times. J is TRBJ2-7 and V is TRBV19; D ambiguous. Looked up from germline, CDR1 is LNHDA and CDR2 is SQIVND (reference sequence). Trimming pared 3 bases from V and 2 bases from J, leaving 11 bases between. The CDR3 is 14 amino acids. DNA for the CDR3: TGTGCCAGTAGTATTATGGCCGACACCTACGAGCAGTACTTC. Its protein is CASSIMADTYEQYF.

The chain has TRBV5-8 and TRBJ1-4; D is unresolved. The V gene's germline CDR1 is SGHTS and CDR2 YDEGEE. Trimming stripped 4 bases from V and 6 bases from J, with 19 bases between. There are 16 residues in the CDR3. Written as DNA, the CDR3 is TGTGCCAGCAGCCCCGGACGGGGTTTATTGGATGAAAAACTGTTTTTT. Translated: CASSPGRGLLDEKLFF. Filled out from reference TRBV5-8 and TRBJ1-4, the complete variable domain reads EAGVTQSPTHLIKTRGQQATLRCSPISGHTSVYWYQQALGLGLQFLLWYDEGEERNRGNFPPRFSGRQFPNYSSELNVNALELEDSALYLCASSPGRGLLDEKLFFGSGTQLSVL.

The chain has TRBV4-2 and TRBJ2-7; 14 nucleotides line up with TRBD2. This CDR3 comprises 17 residues. CDR1 is LGHNA and CDR2 is YNFKEQ in the germline V gene. J was trimmed by 2 bases and V by 1 base; bases with no gene match: 4. CDR3 region: CASSQGPGLAGAYEQYF. CDR3 sequence (DNA): TGTGCCAGCAGCCAAGGGCCGGGACTAGCGGGGGCCTACGAGCAGTACTTC.

This clone occurred a few times. The rearrangement uses TRBV28 and TRBJ1-5, with 7 bases identical to TRBD1. Germline values: CDR1 MDHEN, CDR2 SYDVKM. Trimming took 5 bases from V and 6 from J; bases not matched to a gene: 7. The CDR3 consists of 14 residues. CDR3 DNA sequence: TGTGCCAGCAGTGCTGACAGGGTCGGTCAGCCCCAGCATTTT. Its protein is CASSADRVGQPQHF. Together with reference TRBV28 and TRBJ1-5, the CDR3 gives the full variable domain: DVKVTQSSRYLVKRTGEKVFLECVQDMDHENMFWYRQDPGLGLRLIYFSYDVKMKEKGDIPEGYSVSREKKERFSLILESASTNQTSMYLCASSADRVGQPQHFGDGTRLSIL.

The chain couples TRBV6-6 to TRBJ1-2; D is unresolved. Germline lookup yields CDR1 MNHNY and CDR2 SVGAGI (reference sequence). The CDR3 runs 13 residues. Trimming removed 4 bases at V and 8 bases at J, with 14 bases between. The chain's CDR3 is CASSSLDGGGYTF. The CDR3 nucleotides are TGTGCCAGCAGTTCCCTGGACGGAGGGGGCTACACCTTC.

This clone was seen a few times. This chain links TRBV4-1 with TRBJ1-1, with TRBD1 as a possible D gene (6 bases). The V and J ends lost 3 bases and 1 base respectively, with 12 bases between them. CDR1 and CDR2 (germline): MGHRA, YSYEKL. The CDR3 is 15 amino acids. CDR3: CASSHVDRTNTEAFF. CDR3 DNA sequence: TGCGCCAGCAGCCACGTGGACAGAACGAACACTGAAGCTTTCTTT.

Here the CDR3 reads CASSFAGKETQYF. In DNA form, the CDR3 reads TGTGCCAGCAGTTTCGCCGGGAAAGAGACCCAGTACTTC. The chain uses TRBV6-1 and TRBJ2-5; possible D gene TRBD2, 5 bases. The CDR3 has 13 amino acids. Trimming pared 5 bases from V and 3 bases from J, leaving 10 bases between. CDR1 and CDR2 (germline): MNHNS, SASEGT.

This chain joins TRBV6-5 and TRBJ1-2, with 9 bases fitting TRBD1. Germline trimming cut 2 bases from V and 8 bases from J; bases unmatched to any gene: 9. Germline V CDR1 and CDR2: MNHEY, SVGAGI. The CDR3 consists of 15 residues. DNA for the CDR3: TGTGCCAGCAGTTACCCCCGGGACAGGGTGGAAGGCTACACCTTC. Amino acid sequence: CASSYPRDRVEGYTF.

On this clone: Its ends do not fully match the called genes, so a read error is possible. The rearrangement joins TRBV5-8 to TRBJ1-1; D might be TRBD1 (5 bases). The CDR3 sequence is 12 residues long. Germline CDR1 reads SGHTS; CDR2 reads YDEGEE. The CDR3 sequence is CASSFLDTEAFF. CDR3 bases: TGTGCCAGCAGCTTTTTGGACACGGAAGCTTTCTTT. The full variable domain, completed using reference TRBV5-8 and TRBJ1-1, is EAGVTQSPTHLIKTRGQQATLRCSPISGHTSVYWYQQALGLGLQFLLWYDEGEERNRGNFPPRFSGRQFPNYSSELNVNALELEDSALYLCASSFLDTEAFFGQGTRLTVV.

In its sample, this clone was seen once. The chain combines TRBV7-2 with TRBJ2-2; 7 bases align to TRBD1. The CDR3 extends over 14 amino acids. The germline gives CDR1 SGHTA, CDR2 FQGNSA. Unmatched junction bases numbered 3, after V lost 5 bases and J lost 3 bases. CDR3 region: CASSPQGYTGELFF. The CDR3 DNA reads as TGTGCCAGCAGCCCACAGGGGTACACCGGGGAGCTGTTTTTT.

The chain carries TRBV28 and TRBJ2-1; D may be TRBD1 (5 bases). Germline V gene lookup returns CDR1 MDHEN and CDR2 SYDVKM. Trimming removed 9 bases at V and 9 bases at J, with 18 bases between. The CDR3 totals 13 residues. The CDR3 DNA is TGTGCCAGTTTGGGGCGTGGTATGGGTGAGCAGTTCTTC. This codes for CASLGRGMGEQFF.

This clone was recorded once. The CDR3 region has the DNA TGTGCCAGCAGCTTTAGGACTAGCGGGAGGCCTTCCTACGAGCAGTACTTC. It encodes CASSFRTSGRPSYEQYF. The V gene is TRBV7-2, the J gene TRBJ2-7; 14 positions match TRBD2. CDR3 length equals 17 residues. The germline gives CDR1 SGHTA, CDR2 FQGNSA. Trimming at V came to 3 bases and at J to 1 base, leaving 5 bases not matched to a gene.

The chain carries TRBV21-1 and TRBJ2-1; TRBD1 is the table's D call, not checked against the DNA. TRBV21-1 is labeled a pseudogene. This CDR3 is 14 amino acids long. The CDR3 DNA follows: TGTGCCAGCAGCGATAGGGACAGGGGGAATGAGCAGTTCTTC. Its protein is CASSDRDRGNEQFF.

The chain couples TRBV4-1 to TRBJ2-7; D might be TRBD1 (6 bases). Trimming took 1 base from V and 0 from J, leaving 7 bases between them. CDR1 is MGHRA and CDR2 is YSYEKL in the germline V gene. The CDR3 has 14 amino acids. The CDR3 DNA reads TGCGCCAGCAGCCAAGCAGGGGTCTCCTACGAGCAGTACTTC. It codes for CASSQAGVSYEQYF.

The CDR3 bases are TGCAGTGCTCCTCGGAGGACTGAAGCTTTCTTT. Translation: CSAPRRTEAFF. The chain is built from TRBV20-1 and TRBJ1-1; D is ambiguous. The germline CDR1 and CDR2 sequences are DFQATT and SNEGSKA (reference sequence). This CDR3 comprises 11 residues. Trimming pared 5 bases from V and 5 bases from J, leaving 9 bases between.

The chain carries TRBV5-1 and TRBJ2-5, with a weak D call TRBD2 (7 bases). The J call could be wrong; TRBJ2-7 is a better fit for the DNA end. This CDR3 is 15 amino acids long. Germline V gene sequence: CDR1 SGHRS, CDR2 YFSETQ. CDR3 sequence reads: CASSRGAGDQSEQYF. CDR3 nucleotides: TGCGCCAGCAGCAGGGGGGCGGGGGATCAAAGCGAGCAGTACTTC.